Shown below are 4 T cell receptor beta chains from a single sample sequenced in a study of metastatic and nonmetastatic thyroid tumors. TCRdb reprocessed the PCR reads using MiXCR. The sample carries tens of thousands of clones, more than 20% recorded once. Patients were all untreated before their thyroid surgery. The sequenced sample consisted of blood. These receptor sequences come from a female donor with papillary thyroid cancer or a benign thyroid nodule (not recorded which). Some clones in this sample may be carry-over from other donors' samples.

This clone occurred many times. The chain uses TRBV27 and TRBJ1-1, with 7 bases that match TRBD1. The V and J ends lost 7 bases and 2 bases, in that order; junction bases with no gene match: 4. CDR1 MNHEY and CDR2 SMNVEV come from the germline V gene (reference sequence). The CDR3 contains 13 residues. CDR3 DNA sequence: TGTGCCAGCAATAGACAGGGAAACACTGAAGCTTTCTTT. Its protein product is CASNRQGNTEAFF.

This clone is judged medium-sized. The chain uses TRBV6-2 or TRBV6-3 and TRBJ2-7, with TRBD2 matching over 12 bases. Germline V CDR1 and CDR2: MNHEY, SVGEGT. J gave up 3 bases and V 7 bases, and 10 bases lay outside the gene matches. The CDR3 covers 16 residues. CDR3 DNA sequence: TGTGCCAGCACTCGACCCGGACTAGCGGGGATCTACGAGCAGTACTTC. Encoded protein: CASTRPGLAGIYEQYF.

The V and J genes are TRBV6-1 and TRBJ2-1, with TRBD2 identical over 10 bases. Germline values: CDR1 MNHNS, CDR2 SASEGT. The V segment lost 7 bases and the J segment 7 bases; nucleotides outside the gene matches: 7. The CDR3 runs 14 residues. DNA for the CDR3: TGTGCCAGCAACCTAGCGGGAGTCGAAAATGAGCAGTTCTTC. Translated, it gives CASNLAGVENEQFF.

V usage is TRBV4-1 and J usage is TRBJ2-5; D gene unclear. The CDR3 covers 16 residues. The germline V and J ends were trimmed by 1 base and 1 base, with 13 bases remaining between them. Germline V gene data show CDR1 as MGHRA and CDR2 as YSYEKL. Here the CDR3 reads CASSQGVATGQETQYF. The CDR3 nucleotides read TGCGCCAGCAGCCAAGGAGTGGCCACGGGCCAAGAGACCCAGTACTTC.